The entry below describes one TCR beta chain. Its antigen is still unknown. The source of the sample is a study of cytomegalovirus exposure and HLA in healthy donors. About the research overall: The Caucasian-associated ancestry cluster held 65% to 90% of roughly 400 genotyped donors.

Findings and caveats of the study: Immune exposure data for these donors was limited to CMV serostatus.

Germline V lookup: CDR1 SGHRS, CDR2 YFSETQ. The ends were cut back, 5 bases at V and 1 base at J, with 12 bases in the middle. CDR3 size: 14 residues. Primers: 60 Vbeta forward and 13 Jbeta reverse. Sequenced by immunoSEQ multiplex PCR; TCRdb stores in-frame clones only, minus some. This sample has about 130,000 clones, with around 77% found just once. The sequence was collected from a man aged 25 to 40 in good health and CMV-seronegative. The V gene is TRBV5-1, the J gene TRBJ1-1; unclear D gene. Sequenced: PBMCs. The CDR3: CASRTTPGNTEAFF. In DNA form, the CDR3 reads TGCGCCAGCAGGACTACACCAGGGAACACTGAAGCTTTCTTT.